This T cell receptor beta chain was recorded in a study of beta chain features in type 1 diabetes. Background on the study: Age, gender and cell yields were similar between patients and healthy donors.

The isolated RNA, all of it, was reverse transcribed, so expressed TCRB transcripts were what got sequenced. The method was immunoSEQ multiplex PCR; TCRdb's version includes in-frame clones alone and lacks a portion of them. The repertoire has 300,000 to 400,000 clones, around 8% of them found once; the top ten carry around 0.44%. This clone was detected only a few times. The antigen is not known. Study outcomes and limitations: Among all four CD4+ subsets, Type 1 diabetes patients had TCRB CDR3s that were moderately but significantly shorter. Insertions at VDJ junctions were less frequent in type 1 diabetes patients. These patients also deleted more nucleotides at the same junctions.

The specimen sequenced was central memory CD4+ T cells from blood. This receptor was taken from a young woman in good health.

DNA for the CDR3: TGTGCCAGCGTGTGGCACAATGAGCAGTTCTTC. Translating gives CASVWHNEQFF. The rearrangement uses TRBV28 and TRBJ2-1, with D hard to call. V dropped 8 bases and J dropped 5 bases, with 7 bases sitting between them. The CDR3 runs to 11 residues. CDR1 and CDR2 (germline): MDHEN, SYDVKM.